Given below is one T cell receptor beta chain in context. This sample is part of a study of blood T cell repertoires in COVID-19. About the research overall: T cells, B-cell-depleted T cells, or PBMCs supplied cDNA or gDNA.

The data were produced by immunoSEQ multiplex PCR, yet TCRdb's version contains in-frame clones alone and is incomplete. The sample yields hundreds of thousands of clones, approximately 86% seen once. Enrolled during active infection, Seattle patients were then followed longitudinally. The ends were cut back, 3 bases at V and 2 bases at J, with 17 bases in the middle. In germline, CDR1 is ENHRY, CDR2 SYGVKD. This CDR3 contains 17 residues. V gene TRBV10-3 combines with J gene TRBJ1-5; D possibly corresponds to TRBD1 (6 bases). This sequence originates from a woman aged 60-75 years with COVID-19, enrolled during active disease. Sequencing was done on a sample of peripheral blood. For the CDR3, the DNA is TGTGCCATCAGTGATATTCAGGGGCAGGCGGGCAATCAGCCCCAGCATTTT. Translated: CAISDIQGQAGNQPQHF.